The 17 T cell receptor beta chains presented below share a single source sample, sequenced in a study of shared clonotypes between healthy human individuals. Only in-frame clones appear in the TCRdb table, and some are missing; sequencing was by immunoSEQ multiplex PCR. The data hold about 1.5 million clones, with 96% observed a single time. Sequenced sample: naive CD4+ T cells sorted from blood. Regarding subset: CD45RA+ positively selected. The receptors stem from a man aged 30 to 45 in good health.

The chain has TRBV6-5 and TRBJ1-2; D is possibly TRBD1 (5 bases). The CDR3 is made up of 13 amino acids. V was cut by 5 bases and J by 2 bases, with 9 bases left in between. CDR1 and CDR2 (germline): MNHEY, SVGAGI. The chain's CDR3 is CASSPEGNYGYTF. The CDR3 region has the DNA TGTGCCAGCAGTCCCGAGGGGAACTATGGCTACACCTTC.

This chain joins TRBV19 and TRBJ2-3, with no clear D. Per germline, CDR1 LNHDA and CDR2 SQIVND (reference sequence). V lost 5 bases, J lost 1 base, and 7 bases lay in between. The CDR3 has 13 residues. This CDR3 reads CASSFLGTDTQYF. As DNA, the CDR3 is TGTGCCAGTAGTTTTCTCGGCACAGATACGCAGTATTTT.

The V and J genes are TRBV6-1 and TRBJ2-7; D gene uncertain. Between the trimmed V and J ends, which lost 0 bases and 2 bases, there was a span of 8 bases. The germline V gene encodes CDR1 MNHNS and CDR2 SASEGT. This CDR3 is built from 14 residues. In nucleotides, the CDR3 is TGTGCCAGCAGTGAAGCCCAGTTAACCTACGAGCAGTACTTC. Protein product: CASSEAQLTYEQYF.

The CDR3 spells CASSIWTGQGYEQYF. Here the CDR3 DNA reads TGCGCCAGCAGCATCTGGACAGGCCAAGGGTACGAGCAGTACTTC. The V and J genes are TRBV5-1 and TRBJ2-7; 7 nucleotides line up with TRBD1. Germline V gene sequence: CDR1 SGHRS, CDR2 YFSETQ. The CDR3 extends over 15 amino acids. J lost 4 bases, V lost 4 bases, and 11 bases had no gene match.

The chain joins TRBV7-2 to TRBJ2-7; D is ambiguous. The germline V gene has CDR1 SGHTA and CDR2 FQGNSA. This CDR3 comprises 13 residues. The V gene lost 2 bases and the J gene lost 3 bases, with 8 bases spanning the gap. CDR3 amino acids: CASSLPQNYEQYF. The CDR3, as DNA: TGTGCCAGCAGCTTACCCCAAAACTACGAGCAGTACTTC.

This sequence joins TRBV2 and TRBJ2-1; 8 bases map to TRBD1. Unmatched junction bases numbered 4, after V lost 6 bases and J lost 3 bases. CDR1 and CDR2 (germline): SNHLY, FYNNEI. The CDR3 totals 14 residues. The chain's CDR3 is CASRDRGSYNEQFF. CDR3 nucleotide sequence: TGTGCCAGCAGAGACAGGGGTAGCTACAATGAGCAGTTCTTC.

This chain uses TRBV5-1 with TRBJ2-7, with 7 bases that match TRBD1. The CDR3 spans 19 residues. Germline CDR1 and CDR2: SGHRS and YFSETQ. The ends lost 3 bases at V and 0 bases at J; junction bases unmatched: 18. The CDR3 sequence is CASSWDPGQTIPSSYEQYF. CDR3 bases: TGCGCCAGCAGCTGGGACCCGGGACAGACAATACCAAGCTCCTACGAGCAGTACTTC.

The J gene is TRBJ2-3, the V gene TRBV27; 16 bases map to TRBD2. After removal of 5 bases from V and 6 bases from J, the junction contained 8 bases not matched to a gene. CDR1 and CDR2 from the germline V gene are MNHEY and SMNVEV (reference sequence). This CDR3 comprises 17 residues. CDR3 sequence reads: CASSRLMGLAGGDTQYF. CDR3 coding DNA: TGTGCCAGCAGTCGCCTGATGGGACTAGCGGGAGGGGATACGCAGTATTTT.

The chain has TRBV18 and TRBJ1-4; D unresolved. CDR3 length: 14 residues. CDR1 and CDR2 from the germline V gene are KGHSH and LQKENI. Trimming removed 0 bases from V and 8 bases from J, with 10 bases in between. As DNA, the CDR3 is TGTGCCAGCTCACCACCTACGACCGAGGAAAAACTGTTTTTT. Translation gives CASSPPTTEEKLFF.

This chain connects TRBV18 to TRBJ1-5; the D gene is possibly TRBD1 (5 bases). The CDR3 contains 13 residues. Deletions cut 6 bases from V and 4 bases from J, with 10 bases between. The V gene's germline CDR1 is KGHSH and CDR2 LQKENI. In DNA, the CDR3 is TGTGCCAGCTCGGGGCAGATGAATCAGCCCCAGCATTTT. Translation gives CASSGQMNQPQHF.

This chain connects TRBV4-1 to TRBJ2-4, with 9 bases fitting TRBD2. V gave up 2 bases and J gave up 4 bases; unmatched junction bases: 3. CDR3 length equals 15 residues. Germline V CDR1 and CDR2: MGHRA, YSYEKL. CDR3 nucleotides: TGCGCCAGCAGCCAACCGACTAGCGGAAAAAACATTCAGTACTTC. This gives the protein CASSQPTSGKNIQYF.

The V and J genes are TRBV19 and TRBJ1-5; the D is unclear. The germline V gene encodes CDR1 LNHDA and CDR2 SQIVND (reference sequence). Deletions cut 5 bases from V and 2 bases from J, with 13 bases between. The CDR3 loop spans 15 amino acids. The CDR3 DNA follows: TGTGCCAGTAGTTCCACGGCCCGGGGCAATCAGCCCCAGCATTTT. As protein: CASSSTARGNQPQHF.

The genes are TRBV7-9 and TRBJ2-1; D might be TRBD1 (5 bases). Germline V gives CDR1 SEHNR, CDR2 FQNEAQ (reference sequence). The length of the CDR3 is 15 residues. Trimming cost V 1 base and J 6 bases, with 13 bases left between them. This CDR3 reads CASSLEGAKGNEQFF. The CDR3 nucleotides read TGTGCCAGCAGCTTAGAAGGGGCTAAGGGCAATGAGCAGTTCTTC.

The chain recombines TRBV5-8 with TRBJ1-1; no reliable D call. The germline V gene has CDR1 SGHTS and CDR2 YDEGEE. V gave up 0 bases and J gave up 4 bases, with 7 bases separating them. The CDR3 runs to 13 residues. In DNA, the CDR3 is TGTGCCAGCAGCTTGGCCTCGGGCACTGAAGCTTTCTTT. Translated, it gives CASSLASGTEAFF.

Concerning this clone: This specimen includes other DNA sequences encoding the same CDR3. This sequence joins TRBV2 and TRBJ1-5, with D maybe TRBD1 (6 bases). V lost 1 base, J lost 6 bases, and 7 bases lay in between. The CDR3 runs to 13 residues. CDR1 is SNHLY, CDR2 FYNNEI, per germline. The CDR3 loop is CASSEEGGQPQHF. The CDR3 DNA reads TGTGCCAGCAGTGAAGAAGGGGGTCAGCCCCAGCATTTT.

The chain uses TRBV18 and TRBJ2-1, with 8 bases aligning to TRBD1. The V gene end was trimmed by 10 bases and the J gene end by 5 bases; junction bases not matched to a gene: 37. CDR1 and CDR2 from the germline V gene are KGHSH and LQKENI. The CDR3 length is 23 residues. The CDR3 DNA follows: TGTGCCACATCAATCACACCCCTATCGGACAGGGCCGCATCTCCCAGGCCAGACAATGAGCAGTTCTTC. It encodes CATSITPLSDRAASPRPDNEQFF. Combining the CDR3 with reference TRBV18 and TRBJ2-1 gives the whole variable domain NAGVMQNPRHLVRRRGQEARLRCSPMKGHSHVYWYRQLPEEGLKFMVYLQKENIIDESGMPKERFSAEFPKEGPSILRIQQVVRGDSAAYFCATSITPLSDRAASPRPDNEQFFGPGTRLTVL.

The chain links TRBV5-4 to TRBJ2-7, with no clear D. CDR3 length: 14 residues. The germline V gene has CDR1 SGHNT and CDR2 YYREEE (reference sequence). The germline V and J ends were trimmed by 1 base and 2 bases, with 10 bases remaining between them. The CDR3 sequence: CASSLMSVPYEQYF. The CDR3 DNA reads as TGTGCCAGCAGCTTGATGAGTGTTCCCTACGAGCAGTACTTC.